These 10 T cell receptor beta chains were sequenced from one sample in a study of memory CD4+ T cells and cytomegalovirus serostatus. Single viable CD3+CD4+CD8-CD45RO+ cells were sorted as the memory CD4+ T cells. Sequencing was performed with immunoSEQ multiplex PCR; in TCRdb, only in-frame clones are kept and a portion is missing. This sample has 46,000 or so clones, with roughly 73% found just once. The sequenced material came from memory CD4+ T cells from blood. These receptor sequences come from an adult in good health and CMV-seronegative.

This sequence joins TRBV2 and TRBJ1-5, with 8 bases lining up with TRBD1. In germline, CDR1 is SNHLY, CDR2 FYNNEI. Trimming cost V 4 bases and J 2 bases; bases outside gene matches: 10. The CDR3 runs 17 residues. The CDR3 DNA reads TGTGCCAGCAGTGGGTACAGGGGGGAGGCGGGCAATCAGCCCCAGCATTTT. Translated, it gives CASSGYRGEAGNQPQHF.

The rearrangement links TRBV19 to TRBJ2-6; the D is unclear. V was cut by 4 bases and J by 0 bases, with 7 bases left in between. Germline CDR1 and CDR2: LNHDA and SQIVND (reference sequence). The CDR3 consists of 15 residues. The CDR3 reads CASSKGYSGANVLTF. The DNA for the CDR3 is TGTGCCAGTAGTAAGGGTTACTCTGGGGCCAACGTCCTGACTTTC.

The J gene is TRBJ2-5, the V gene TRBV30, with D unresolved. Germline V gene data show CDR1 as GTSNPN and CDR2 as SVGIG (reference sequence). The CDR3 contains 11 residues. Trimming cost V 1 base and J 1 base, with 1 base left between them. The CDR3 DNA reads TGTGCCTGGAGTGCCCAAGAGACCCAGTACTTC. As protein: CAWSAQETQYF.

This clone was counted a single time. J is TRBJ1-3 and V is TRBV28; D gene unclear. Per germline, CDR1 MDHEN and CDR2 SYDVKM. The CDR3 loop spans 18 amino acids. Trimming left V 2 bases short and J 0 bases short, with 17 bases between. The CDR3 loop is CASSLPRARSLSGNTIYF. Written as DNA, the CDR3 is TGTGCCAGCAGTTTACCTAGGGCACGAAGTCTCTCTGGAAACACCATATATTTT.

This chain joins TRBV7-8 and TRBJ1-1; D is unresolved. Deletions cut 1 base from V and 1 base from J, with 13 bases between. Germline V gives CDR1 SGHVS, CDR2 FQNEAQ. The CDR3 contains 16 residues. The CDR3 sequence: CASSLGVGKRNTEAFF. The CDR3 bases are TGTGCCAGCAGCTTAGGGGTCGGGAAACGGAACACTGAAGCTTTCTTT. The whole variable domain, filled in from reference TRBV7-8 and TRBJ1-1, reads GAGVSQSPRYKVAKRGQDVALRCDPISGHVSLFWYQQALGQGPEFLTYFQNEAQLDKSGLPSDRFFAERPEGSVSTLKIQRTQQEDSAVYLCASSLGVGKRNTEAFFGQGTRLTVV.

The gene calls are TRBV11-1 and TRBJ2-3, with D unclear. The V gene's germline CDR1 is SGHAT and CDR2 FQDESV (reference sequence). The length of the CDR3 is 12 residues. V was trimmed by 8 bases and J by 5 bases, leaving 11 bases between them. CDR3 amino acids: CASSPLGDTQYF. DNA of the CDR3: TGTGCCAGCTCCCCATTGGGAGATACGCAGTATTTT.

This chain uses TRBV5-1 with TRBJ2-2; D remains unclear. The CDR3 is made up of 13 amino acids. Trimming cost V 0 bases and J 3 bases, with 3 bases left between them. In germline, CDR1 is SGHRS, CDR2 YFSETQ. CDR3 in amino acids: CASSLADTGELFF. The CDR3 DNA sequence: TGCGCCAGCAGCTTGGCCGACACCGGGGAGCTGTTTTTT.

The chain carries TRBV5-4 and TRBJ1-1, with TRBD1 as a possible D gene (6 bases). The CDR3 is 15 residues long. The germline CDR1 and CDR2 sequences are SGHNT and YYREEE (reference sequence). With 3 bases removed from V and 5 bases from J, the gap between germline ends came to 17 bases. The CDR3 sequence is CASSSRQARRTEAFF. The CDR3 DNA reads as TGTGCCAGCAGCTCCCGACAGGCTAGAAGGACTGAAGCTTTCTTT.

The chain has TRBV10-3 and TRBJ2-3; 7 positions agree with TRBD2. Germline CDR1 ENHRY, CDR2 SYGVKD. CDR3 size: 15 residues. V gave up 0 bases and J gave up 2 bases; unmatched junction bases: 2. The CDR3 nucleotides are TGTGCCATCAGTGAGTCAAGACTAGCCACAGATACGCAGTATTTT. Protein sequence: CAISESRLATDTQYF.

The gene calls are TRBV10-3 and TRBJ1-2, with no clear D. Trimming removed 4 bases at V and 3 bases at J, with 6 bases between. The CDR3 length is 12 residues. Germline V CDR1 and CDR2: ENHRY, SYGVKD. CDR3 protein: CAISAQDYGYTF. CDR3 DNA: TGTGCCATCAGTGCGCAGGACTATGGCTACACCTTC.